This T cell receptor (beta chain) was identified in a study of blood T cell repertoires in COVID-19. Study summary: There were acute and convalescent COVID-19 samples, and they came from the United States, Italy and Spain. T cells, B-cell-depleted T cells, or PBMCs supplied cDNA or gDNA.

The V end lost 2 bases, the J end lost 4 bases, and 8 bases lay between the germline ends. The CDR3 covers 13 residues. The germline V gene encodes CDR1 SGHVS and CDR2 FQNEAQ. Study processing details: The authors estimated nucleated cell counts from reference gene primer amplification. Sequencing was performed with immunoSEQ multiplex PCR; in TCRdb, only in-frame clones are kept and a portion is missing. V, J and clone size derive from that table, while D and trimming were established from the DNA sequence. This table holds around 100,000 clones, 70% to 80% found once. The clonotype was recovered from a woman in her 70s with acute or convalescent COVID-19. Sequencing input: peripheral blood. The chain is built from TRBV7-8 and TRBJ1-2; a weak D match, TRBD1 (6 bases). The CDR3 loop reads CASSLQGSYGYTF. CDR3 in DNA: TGTGCCAGCAGCTTACAGGGGAGCTATGGCTACACCTTC. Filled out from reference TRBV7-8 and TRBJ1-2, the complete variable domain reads GAGVSQSPRYKVAKRGQDVALRCDPISGHVSLFWYQQALGQGPEFLTYFQNEAQLDKSGLPSDRFFAERPEGSVSTLKIQRTQQEDSAVYLCASSLQGSYGYTFGSGTRLTVV.